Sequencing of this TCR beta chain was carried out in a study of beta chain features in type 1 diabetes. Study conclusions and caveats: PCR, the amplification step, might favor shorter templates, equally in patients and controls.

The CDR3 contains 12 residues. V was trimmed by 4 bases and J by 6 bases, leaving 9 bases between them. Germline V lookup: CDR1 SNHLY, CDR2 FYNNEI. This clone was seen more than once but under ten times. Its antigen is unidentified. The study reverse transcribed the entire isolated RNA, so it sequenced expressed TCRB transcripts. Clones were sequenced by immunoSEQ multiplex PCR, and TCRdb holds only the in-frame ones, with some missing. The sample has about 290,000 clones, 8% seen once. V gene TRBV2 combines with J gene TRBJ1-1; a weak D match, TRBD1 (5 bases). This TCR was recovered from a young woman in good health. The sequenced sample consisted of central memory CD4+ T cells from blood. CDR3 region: CASSAEGPEAFF. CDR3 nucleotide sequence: TGTGCCAGCAGTGCAGAGGGGCCTGAAGCTTTCTTT. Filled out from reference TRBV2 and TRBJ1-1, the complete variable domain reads EPEVTQTPSHQVTQMGQEVILRCVPISNHLYFYWYRQILGQKVEFLVSFYNNEISEKSEIFDDQFSVERPDGSNFTLKIRSTKLEDSAMYFCASSAEGPEAFFGQGTRLTVV.